Presented here are 5 T cell receptor beta chains from one specimen sequenced in a study of blood T cell repertoires in COVID-19. Sequenced by immunoSEQ multiplex PCR; TCRdb stores in-frame clones only, minus some. The repertoire includes over 130,000 clones, about 86% of them detected once, and over 7% sits in the top ten. The specimen was peripheral blood. All receptors derive from a human donor in a cohort sampled during active COVID-19.

This clone was counted only a few times. The chain employs TRBV27 and TRBJ1-1, with TRBD1 matching over 7 bases. Trimming at V came to 6 bases and at J to 0 bases, leaving 4 bases not matched to a gene. The CDR3 loop spans 14 amino acids. The germline CDR1 and CDR2 sequences are MNHEY and SMNVEV (reference sequence). CDR3 sequence (DNA): TGTGCCAGCAGGTTGGACAGGCTGAACACTGAAGCTTTCTTT. Translated, it gives CASRLDRLNTEAFF.

V gene TRBV5-8 combines with J gene TRBJ1-5; D is ambiguous. V was trimmed by 3 bases and J by 4 bases, leaving 5 bases between them. Germline V lookup: CDR1 SGHTS, CDR2 YDEGEE. This CDR3 has 12 residues. The CDR3 region is CASSSVNQPQHF. For the CDR3, the DNA is TGTGCCAGCAGCTCTGTAAATCAGCCCCAGCATTTT.

The rearrangement links TRBV6-5 to TRBJ2-2; D is perhaps TRBD1 (5 bases). The CDR3 runs to 16 residues. Germline CDR1 and CDR2: MNHEY and SVGAGI. Trimming left V 3 bases short and J 5 bases short, with 16 bases between. The CDR3 sequence is CASSYQGRARTGELFF. The CDR3 bases are TGTGCCAGCAGTTATCAGGGAAGGGCACGGACCGGGGAGCTGTTTTTT.

The chain uses TRBV14 and TRBJ1-2; D remains unclear. The germline V and J ends were trimmed by 1 base and 6 bases, with 9 bases remaining between them. Germline V CDR1 and CDR2: SGHDN, FVKESK. The CDR3 has 13 amino acids. The CDR3 loop reads CASSQAGVHGYTF. CDR3 nucleotides: TGTGCCAGCAGCCAAGCCGGGGTTCATGGCTACACCTTC.

V and J are TRBV28 and TRBJ2-3, with D unresolved. The CDR3 sequence is 13 residues long. Germline loops: CDR1 MDHEN, CDR2 SYDVKM. The V end was cut by 2 bases, the J end by 0 bases, with 3 bases between. The DNA for the CDR3 is TGTGCCAGCAGTTTACCTAGCACAGATACGCAGTATTTT. Translating it yields CASSLPSTDTQYF.